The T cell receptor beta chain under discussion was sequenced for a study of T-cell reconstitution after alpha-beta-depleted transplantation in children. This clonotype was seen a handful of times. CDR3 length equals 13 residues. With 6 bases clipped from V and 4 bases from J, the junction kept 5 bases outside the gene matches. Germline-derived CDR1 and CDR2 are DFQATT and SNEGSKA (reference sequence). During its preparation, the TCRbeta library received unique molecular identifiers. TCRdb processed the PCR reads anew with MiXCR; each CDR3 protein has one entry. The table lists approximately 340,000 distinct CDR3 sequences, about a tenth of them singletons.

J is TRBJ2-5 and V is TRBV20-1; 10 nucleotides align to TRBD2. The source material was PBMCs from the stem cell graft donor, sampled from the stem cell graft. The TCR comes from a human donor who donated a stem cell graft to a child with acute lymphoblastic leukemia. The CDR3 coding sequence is TGCAGTGCCCTAGCGGGAGAGGGAGAGACCCAGTACTTC. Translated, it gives CSALAGEGETQYF.